A single T cell receptor beta chain is shown here with its context. Its antigen is still unknown. Per-base qualities were not stored, and no clone one base away is much larger. Libraries from unsorted PBMCs were made from 2 million PBMCs kept in RNAlater at -80 degrees C until RNA extraction. Peripheral blood was subjected to Ficoll-Hypaque density gradient centrifugation to isolate PBMCs, which were then cryopreserved in liquid nitrogen. cDNA synthesis used template-switch 5'RACE with a primer carrying a 10-nucleotide random unique molecular identifier tagging each TCR transcript. Each sequencing run produced over 170 million TCR-beta sequences covering 15-18 subjects. Total RNA was extracted with the RNeasy kit. The KAPA Real-time Library Amplification kit was used to amplify TCR-beta VDJ regions with primers targeting the TCR constant region and the 5'RACE anchor. Sample indexes and Illumina adaptors were added in a first PCR, after which library yield was increased in a second PCR. The roughly 650 bp TCR product was size-selected on a 2% E-gel SizeSelection system after Ampure bead purification. Library quality was checked on a Bioanalyzer, concentration was measured with Qubit, and libraries were quantified with the Kapa Library Quantification kit before pooling. Libraries were sequenced paired-end 2 x 150 bp on an Illumina HiSeq 2500. To increase sequence diversity, roughly 24-30% phiX was spiked into each library pool. The paper's processing steps were these. The UMI-based MiGEC pipeline processed quality-filtered reads and removed over 80% of raw TCR sequences during error correction. IMGT germline references were used for alignment of VDJ genes, and clonotypes were defined by a unique CDR3 amino acid sequence together with V-J genes. Clonal expansion, Shannon diversity and CDR3 relatedness (CalcPairwiseDistances, ClusterSamples) were evaluated with VDJtools, and phylogenetic trees were built with CLCbio workbench. Clones with at least 8 unique UMIs were defined as expanded, with this threshold being based on coefficient-of-variation modelling across technical triplicates. The public reads were run again by TCRdb, first through fastp at Q25 and then through MiXCR, and only productive beta chains were kept. A single entry per CDR3 protein holds the most common genes and DNA from its merged rows. These V and J calls are TCRdb output, not the study's own analysis. For this sample the table gives 40,000 to 55,000 distinct CDR3 sequences, of which 10% were detected only once. In total, the top ten clones hold less than 25% of the sample.

This sample was included in a study of neurological immune-mediated disorders (dated by TCRdb to about 2019). For context, the study as a whole: Peripheral blood TCR-beta repertoires from HTLV-I-associated myelopathy (HAM/TSP) patients, multiple sclerosis patients and healthy controls were compared by UMI-based sequencing. Longitudinal samples, technical triplicates and paired sorted CD4+ and CD8+ T-cell subsets, alongside PBMC samples, were included among the 106 TCR-beta libraries. Of the approximately 68 subjects in the cohort, some 15 were HAM/TSP patients, some 34 were multiple sclerosis patients, and approximately 20 were healthy controls.

The CDR3 numbers 15 residues from cysteine through phenylalanine. Only the CDR3 part of the read is kept: 45 bases, read in frame from the first base. The germline V gene (reference sequence) supplies CDR1 LNHDA and CDR2 SQIVND. Study-level results and caveats: TCR clonal expansion was highest in HAM/TSP patients and lowest in MS patients, with MS patients falling below even healthy controls. No identical CDR3 amino acid sequences were shared among expanded clones across subjects, suggesting private TCR-beta repertoires in all groups.

The clonotype was recovered from a woman in her 40s with HTLV-1-associated myelopathy (HAM/TSP). The chain couples TRBV19 to TRBJ1-5; the D segment cannot be called with confidence. Input material: PBMCs. The CDR3 here reads CAGSIGHPSNQPQHF. Read as DNA, the sequence is TGTGCAGGTAGTATAGGTCATCCTAGCAATCAGCCCCAGCATTTT.